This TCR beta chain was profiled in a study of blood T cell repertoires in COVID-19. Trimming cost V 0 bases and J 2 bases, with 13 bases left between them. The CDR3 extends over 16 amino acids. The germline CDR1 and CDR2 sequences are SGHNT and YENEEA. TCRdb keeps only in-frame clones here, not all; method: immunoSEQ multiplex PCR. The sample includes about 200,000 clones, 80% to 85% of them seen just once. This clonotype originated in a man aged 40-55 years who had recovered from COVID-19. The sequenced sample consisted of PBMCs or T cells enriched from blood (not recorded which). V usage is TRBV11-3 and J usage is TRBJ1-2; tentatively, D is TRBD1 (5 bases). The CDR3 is CASSLDRAGRNYGYTF. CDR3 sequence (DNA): TGTGCCAGCAGCTTAGATAGAGCAGGGAGGAACTATGGCTACACCTTC. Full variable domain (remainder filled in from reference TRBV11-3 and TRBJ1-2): EAGVVQSPRYKIIEKKQPVAFWCNPISGHNTLYWYLQNLGQGPELLIRYENEEAVDDSQLPKDRFSAERLKGVDSTLKIQPAELGDSAVYLCASSLDRAGRNYGYTFGSGTRLTVV.